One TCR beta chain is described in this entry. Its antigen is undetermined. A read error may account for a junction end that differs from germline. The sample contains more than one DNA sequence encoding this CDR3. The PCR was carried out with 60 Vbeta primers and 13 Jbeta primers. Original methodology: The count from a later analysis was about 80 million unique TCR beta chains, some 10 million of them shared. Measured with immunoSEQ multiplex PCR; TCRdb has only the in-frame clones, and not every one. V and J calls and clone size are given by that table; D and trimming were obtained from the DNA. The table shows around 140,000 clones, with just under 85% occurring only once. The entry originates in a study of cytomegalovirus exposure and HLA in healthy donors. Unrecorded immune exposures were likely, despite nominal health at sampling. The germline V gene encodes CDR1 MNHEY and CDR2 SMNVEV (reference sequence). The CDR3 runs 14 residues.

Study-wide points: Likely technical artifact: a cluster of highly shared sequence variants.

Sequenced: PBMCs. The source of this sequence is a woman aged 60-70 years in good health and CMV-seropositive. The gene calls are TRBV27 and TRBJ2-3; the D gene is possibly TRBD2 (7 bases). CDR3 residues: CASGGGGRQDTQYF. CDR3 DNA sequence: TGTGCCAGCGGGGGCGGGGGCAGACAAGATACACAGTATTTT.